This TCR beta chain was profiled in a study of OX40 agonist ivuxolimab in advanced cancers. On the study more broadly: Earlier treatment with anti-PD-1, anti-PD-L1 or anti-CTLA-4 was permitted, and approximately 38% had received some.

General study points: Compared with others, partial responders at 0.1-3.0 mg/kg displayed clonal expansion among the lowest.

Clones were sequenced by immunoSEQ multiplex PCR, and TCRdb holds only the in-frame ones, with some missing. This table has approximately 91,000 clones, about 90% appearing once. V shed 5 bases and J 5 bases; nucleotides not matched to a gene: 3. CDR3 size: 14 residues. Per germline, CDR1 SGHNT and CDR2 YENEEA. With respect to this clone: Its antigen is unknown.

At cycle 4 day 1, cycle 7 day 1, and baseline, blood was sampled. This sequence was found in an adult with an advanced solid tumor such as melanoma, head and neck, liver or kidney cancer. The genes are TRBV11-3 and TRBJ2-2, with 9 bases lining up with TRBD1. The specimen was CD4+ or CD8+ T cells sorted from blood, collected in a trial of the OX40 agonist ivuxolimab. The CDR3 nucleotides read TGTGCCAGCAGCCCGGACAGGGGAACCGGGGAGCTGTTTTTT. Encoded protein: CASSPDRGTGELFF.